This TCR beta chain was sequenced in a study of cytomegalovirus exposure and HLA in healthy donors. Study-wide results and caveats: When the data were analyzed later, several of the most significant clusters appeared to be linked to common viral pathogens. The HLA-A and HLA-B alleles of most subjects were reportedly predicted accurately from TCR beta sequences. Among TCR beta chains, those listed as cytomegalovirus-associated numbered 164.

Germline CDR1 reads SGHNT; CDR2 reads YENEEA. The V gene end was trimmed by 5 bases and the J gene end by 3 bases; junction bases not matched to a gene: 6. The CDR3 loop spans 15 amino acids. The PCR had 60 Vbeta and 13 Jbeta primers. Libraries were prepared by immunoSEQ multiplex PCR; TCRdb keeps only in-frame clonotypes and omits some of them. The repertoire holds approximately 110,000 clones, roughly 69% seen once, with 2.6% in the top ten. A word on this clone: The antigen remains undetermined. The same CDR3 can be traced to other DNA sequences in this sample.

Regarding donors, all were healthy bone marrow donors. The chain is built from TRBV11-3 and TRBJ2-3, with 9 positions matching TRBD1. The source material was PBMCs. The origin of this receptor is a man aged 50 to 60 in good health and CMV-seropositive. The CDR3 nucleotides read TGTGCCAGCAGCCCGGGACAGGGAAGAACAGATACGCAGTATTTT. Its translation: CASSPGQGRTDTQYF.